These 21 T cell receptor beta chains came from one sample sequenced in a study of shared clonotypes between healthy human individuals. Clones were read by immunoSEQ multiplex PCR, and TCRdb kept only the in-frame ones, dropping some. The table has roughly 1,500,000 clones, 97% to 99% seen once. Sequenced: naive CD4+ T cells sorted from blood. Regarding subset: CD45RA+ positively selected. Every receptor here comes from a young man in good health.

This CDR3 is CASSFLGAVTSSYEQYF. Here the CDR3 DNA reads TGCGCCAGCAGCTTTTTGGGGGCTGTCACAAGCTCCTACGAGCAGTACTTC. The rearrangement uses TRBV5-1 and TRBJ2-7; D might be TRBD1 (6 bases). V lost 2 bases and J lost 0, with 18 bases in between. Per the germline V gene, CDR1 is SGHRS and CDR2 is YFSETQ. The CDR3 is 17 residues long.

This chain uses TRBV6-5 with TRBJ2-4, with a weak D call TRBD2 (6 bases). This CDR3 is 15 amino acids long. Trimming left V 2 bases short and J 6 bases short, with 14 bases between. The V gene's germline CDR1 is MNHEY and CDR2 SVGAGI. CDR3 nucleotides: TGTGCCAGCAGTTACCGTTGGAGGGGCGGAAACATTCAGTACTTC. This codes for CASSYRWRGGNIQYF.

The V and J genes are TRBV28 and TRBJ2-1; tentative D call: TRBD2 (5 bases). Trimming removed 8 bases from V and 7 bases from J, with 18 bases in between. Germline lookup yields CDR1 MDHEN and CDR2 SYDVKM. This CDR3 is 14 amino acids long. The CDR3 coding sequence is TGTGCCAGCTCGAGCGGTTCCCCTATGAATGAGCAGTTCTTC. Translation: CASSSGSPMNEQFF.

The rearrangement joins TRBV5-1 to TRBJ2-2; D not certain. V was clipped by 5 bases and J by 5 bases, with 10 bases between them. This CDR3 has 13 amino acids. Germline assignment: CDR1 SGHRS and CDR2 YFSETQ. CDR3 DNA sequence: TGCGCCAGCAGGGACCAGAAGACCGGGGAGCTGTTTTTT. Protein product: CASRDQKTGELFF.

The chain recombines TRBV5-4 with TRBJ2-3, with D possibly being TRBD2 (7 bases). Germline V lookup: CDR1 SGHNT, CDR2 YYREEE (reference sequence). The CDR3 is 15 residues long. V gave up 4 bases and J gave up 1 base, with 13 bases separating them. The CDR3 coding sequence is TGTGCCAGCAGCGGCAGGGAGGGGGGCACAGATACGCAGTATTTT. Translation: CASSGREGGTDTQYF.

The gene calls are TRBV7-2 and TRBJ2-2; 9 nucleotides match TRBD2. CDR3 size: 15 residues. V trimming: 5 bases; J trimming: 6 bases; junction bases outside the gene matches: 7. Germline lookup yields CDR1 SGHTA and CDR2 FQGNSA. CDR3 nucleotides: TGTGCCAGCAGCATAATAGCGGGAGTTTCCGGGGAGCTGTTTTTT. Translated, it gives CASSIIAGVSGELFF.

This chain joins TRBV6-1 and TRBJ2-4, with no clear D. The CDR3 is 13 amino acids. V lost 5 bases and J 0 bases, leaving 5 bases between the germline ends. Germline CDR1 MNHNS, CDR2 SASEGT. As DNA, the CDR3 is TGTGCCAGCAGTCAGATAGCCAAAAACATTCAGTACTTC. Translation gives CASSQIAKNIQYF.

J is TRBJ2-7 and V is TRBV9; 7 bases align to TRBD1. The length of the CDR3 is 15 residues. V lost 4 bases and J lost 5; bases outside the gene matches: 12. Germline CDR1 reads SGDLS; CDR2 reads YYNGEE. The DNA of the CDR3 is TGTGCCAGCAGCAGAGGGTACAGGGGTTCCGACGAGCAGTACTTC. Amino acids: CASSRGYRGSDEQYF.

This clone appeared a single time. The chain couples TRBV27 to TRBJ1-1, with D maybe TRBD1 (6 bases). The CDR3 extends over 15 amino acids. Trimming stripped 5 bases from V and 1 base from J, with 14 bases between. Germline CDR1 MNHEY, CDR2 SMNVEV (reference sequence). The CDR3 loop reads CASSGGGSRNTEAFF. CDR3 nucleotides: TGTGCCAGCAGTGGAGGGGGGAGCCGGAACACTGAAGCTTTCTTT.

This clone was seen a single time. This chain connects TRBV5-1 to TRBJ2-6; either TRBD1 or TRBD2 may supply D (5 bases each). The ends were cut back, 4 bases at V and 4 bases at J, with 15 bases in the middle. Per germline, CDR1 SGHRS and CDR2 YFSETQ. The CDR3 length is 16 residues. CDR3 nucleotides: TGCGCCAGCAGCAGTCAGGGAGTCGCCGGGGCCAACGTCCTGACTTTC. This translates into CASSSQGVAGANVLTF.

The chain joins TRBV12-5 to TRBJ1-2; 7 nucleotides align to TRBD1. V dropped 7 bases and J dropped 8; count of bases not matched to a gene: 13. The CDR3 runs to 14 residues. Per germline, CDR1 LGHNT and CDR2 FRNRAP. CDR3: CASANGQDPSGYTF. The CDR3 region has the DNA TGTGCTAGTGCTAATGGACAGGATCCCTCGGGCTACACCTTC.

V is TRBV9 and J is TRBJ2-3; weak D call: TRBD2 (5 bases). The CDR3 spans 20 residues. V dropped 1 base and J dropped 4 bases, with 28 bases sitting between them. Germline V CDR1 and CDR2: SGDLS, YYNGEE. In DNA, the CDR3 is TGTGCCAGCAGCGTACACCGGAATGGGTCGAGCGGAGGAGAGGCAGATACGCAGTATTTT. This gives the protein CASSVHRNGSSGGEADTQYF.

This chain connects TRBV5-5 to TRBJ1-5; D remains unclear. The V and J ends lost 4 bases and 4 bases respectively, with 12 bases between them. Germline V gene lookup returns CDR1 SGHKS and CDR2 YYEKEE (reference sequence). This CDR3 is built from 14 residues. CDR3 nucleotide sequence: TGTGCCAGCAGCCTCTCGACGGGGAATCAGCCCCAGCATTTT. It codes for CASSLSTGNQPQHF.

V is TRBV10-2 and J is TRBJ2-4; TRBD1 agrees at 9 bases. CDR1 is WSHSY, CDR2 SAAADI, per germline. After removal of 10 bases from V and 7 bases from J, the junction contained 11 bases not matched to a gene. The CDR3 sequence is 14 residues long. CDR3 nucleotide sequence: TGCGCCACGGGACTCGACAGGGGGGATAACATTCAGTACTTC. The encoded protein is CATGLDRGDNIQYF.

This sequence joins TRBV7-6 and TRBJ2-2, with TRBD1 matching over 9 bases. Per germline, CDR1 SGHVS and CDR2 FNYEAQ. V was clipped by 4 bases and J by 6 bases; unmatched bases: 12. The CDR3 totals 17 residues. CDR3 sequence (DNA): TGTGCCAGCAGCTCCATAGCCGGGACAGGGCTTTCCGGGGAGCTGTTTTTT. The encoded protein is CASSSIAGTGLSGELFF.

The chain has TRBV15 and TRBJ2-1; 8 bases are shared with TRBD2. This CDR3 contains 15 residues. After removal of 7 bases from V and 1 base from J, the junction contained 6 bases not matched to a gene. CDR1 is LNHNV and CDR2 is YYDKDF in the germline V gene (reference sequence). The CDR3 spells CATTPSGGSYNEQFF. The CDR3 DNA follows: TGTGCCACCACCCCCAGCGGGGGATCCTACAATGAGCAGTTCTTC.

The V gene is TRBV10-3, the J gene TRBJ1-2, with TRBD1 identical over 7 bases. This CDR3 region has 15 residues. The V and J ends lost 5 bases and 5 bases, in that order; junction bases with no gene match: 11. Germline V gene lookup returns CDR1 ENHRY and CDR2 SYGVKD. The CDR3 DNA reads as TGTGCCATCAGTACCCGGGACAGAAGCGATTATGGCTACACCTTC. It is translated as CAISTRDRSDYGYTF.

The chain carries TRBV15 and TRBJ2-7, with D perhaps TRBD2 (5 bases). Germline V gives CDR1 LNHNV, CDR2 YYDKDF (reference sequence). Trimming left V 2 bases short and J 6 bases short, with 11 bases between. CDR3 size: 13 residues. The CDR3 spells CATSRFEAGEQYF. CDR3 coding DNA: TGTGCCACCAGCAGATTTGAGGCGGGCGAGCAGTACTTC. The full variable domain, with the rest looked up from reference TRBV15 and TRBJ2-7, is DAMVIQNPRYQVTQFGKPVTLSCSQTLNHNVMYWYQQKSSQAPKLLFHYYDKDFNNEADTPDNFQSRRPNTSFCFLDIRSPGLGDTAMYLCATSRFEAGEQYFGPGTRLTVT.

V is TRBV19 and J is TRBJ2-7; no firm D call. Germline V lookup: CDR1 LNHDA, CDR2 SQIVND (reference sequence). Trimming cost V 0 bases and J 2 bases, with 8 bases left between them. The CDR3 covers 14 residues. CDR3 sequence (DNA): TGTGCCAGTAGTATAGATCCGAGCGCCTACGAGCAGTACTTC. Protein: CASSIDPSAYEQYF.

In its sample, this clone was seen once. Other DNA sequences of this sample code for an identical CDR3. The chain recombines TRBV18 with TRBJ2-7, with 9 bases lining up with TRBD1. This CDR3 contains 15 residues. The V segment lost 2 bases and the J segment 4 bases; nucleotides outside the gene matches: 6. In germline, CDR1 is KGHSH, CDR2 LQKENI. CDR3 residues: CASSPRTGDPYEQYF. DNA of the CDR3: TGTGCCAGCTCACCAAGGACAGGGGACCCATACGAGCAGTACTTC.

V and J are TRBV5-5 and TRBJ1-1, with 12 bases aligning to TRBD1. Trimming cost V 3 bases and J 7 bases; bases outside gene matches: 7. CDR1 and CDR2 from the germline V gene are SGHKS and YYEKEE (reference sequence). The length of the CDR3 is 15 residues. The CDR3 loop is CASSYNRDRGLEAFF. CDR3 bases: TGTGCCAGCAGCTACAACCGGGACAGGGGGCTTGAAGCTTTCTTT.